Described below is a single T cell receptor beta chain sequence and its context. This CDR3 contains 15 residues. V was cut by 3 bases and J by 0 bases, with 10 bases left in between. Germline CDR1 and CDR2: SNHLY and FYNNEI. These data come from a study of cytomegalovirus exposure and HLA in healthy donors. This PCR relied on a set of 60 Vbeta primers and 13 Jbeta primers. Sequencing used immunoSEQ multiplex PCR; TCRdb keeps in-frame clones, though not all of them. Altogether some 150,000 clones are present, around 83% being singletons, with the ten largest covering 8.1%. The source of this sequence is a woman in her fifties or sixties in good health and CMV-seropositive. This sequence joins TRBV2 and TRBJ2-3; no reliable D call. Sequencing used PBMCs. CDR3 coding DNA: TGTGCCAGCAGTGATGCGGCGAAGAGCACAGATACGCAGTATTTT. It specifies CASSDAAKSTDTQYF.